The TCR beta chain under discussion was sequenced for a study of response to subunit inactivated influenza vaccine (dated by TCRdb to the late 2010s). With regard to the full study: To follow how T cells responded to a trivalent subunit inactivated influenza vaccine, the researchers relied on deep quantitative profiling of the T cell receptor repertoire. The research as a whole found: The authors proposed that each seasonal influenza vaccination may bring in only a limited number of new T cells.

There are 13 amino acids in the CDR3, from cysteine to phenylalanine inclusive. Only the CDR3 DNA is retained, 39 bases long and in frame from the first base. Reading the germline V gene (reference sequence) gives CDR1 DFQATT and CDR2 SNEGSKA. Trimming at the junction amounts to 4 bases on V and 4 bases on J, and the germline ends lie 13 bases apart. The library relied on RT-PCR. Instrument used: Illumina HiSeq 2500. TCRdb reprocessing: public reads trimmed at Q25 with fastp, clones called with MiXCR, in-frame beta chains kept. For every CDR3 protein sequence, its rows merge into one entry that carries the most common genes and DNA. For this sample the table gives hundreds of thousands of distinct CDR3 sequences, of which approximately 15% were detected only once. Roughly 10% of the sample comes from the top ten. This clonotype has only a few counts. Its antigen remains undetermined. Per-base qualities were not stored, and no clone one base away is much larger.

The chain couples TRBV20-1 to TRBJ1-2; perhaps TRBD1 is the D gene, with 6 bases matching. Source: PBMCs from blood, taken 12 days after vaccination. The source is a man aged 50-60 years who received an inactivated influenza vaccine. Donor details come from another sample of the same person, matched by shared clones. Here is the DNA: TGCAGTGCTACAGGGGTTATTGTCTATGGCTACACCTTC. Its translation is CSATGVIVYGYTF.